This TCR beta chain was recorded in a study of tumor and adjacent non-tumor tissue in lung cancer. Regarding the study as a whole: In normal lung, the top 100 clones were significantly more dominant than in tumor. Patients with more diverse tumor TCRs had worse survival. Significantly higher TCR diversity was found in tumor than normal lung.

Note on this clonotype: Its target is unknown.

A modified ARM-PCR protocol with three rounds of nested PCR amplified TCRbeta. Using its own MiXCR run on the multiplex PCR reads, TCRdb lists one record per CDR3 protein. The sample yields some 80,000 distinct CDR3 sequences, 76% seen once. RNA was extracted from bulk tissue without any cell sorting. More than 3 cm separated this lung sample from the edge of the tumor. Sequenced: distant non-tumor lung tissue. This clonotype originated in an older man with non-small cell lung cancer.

The CDR3 DNA follows: TGCGCCAGCAAGGGACAGGGAACCGGGGAGCTGTTTTTT. Translating gives CASKGQGTGELFF. The chain combines TRBV5-1 with TRBJ2-2, with 9 bases identical to TRBD1. The CDR3 contains 13 residues. V shed 6 bases and J 5 bases; nucleotides not matched to a gene: 2. Per germline, CDR1 SGHRS and CDR2 YFSETQ.